The source of this T cell receptor (beta chain) is a study of shared clonotypes between healthy human individuals. V gave up 4 bases and J gave up 2 bases, with 3 bases separating them. The CDR3 runs 11 residues. The germline V gene has CDR1 SGHAT and CDR2 FQNNGV. Generated by immunoSEQ multiplex PCR, the TCRdb table keeps only in-frame clones and is missing some. The repertoire holds approximately 720,000 clones, around 72% seen once, with under 2% in the top ten. The sequencing input was memory CD4+ T cells sorted from blood. Subset of the sample: CD45RA-negative fraction. The chain uses TRBV11-2 and TRBJ2-7; no definite D call. The TCR was taken from a woman aged 25 to 39 in good health. CDR3 sequence: CASSWAYEQYF. The CDR3 coding sequence is TGTGCCAGCAGCTGGGCCTACGAGCAGTACTTC.